In this sample, the clone carrying this T cell receptor beta chain turned up many times. Its antigen remains unidentified. Researchers attached unique molecular identifiers to individual cDNA molecules. MiXCR, applied by TCRdb to the 5' RACE reads, yields one record per CDR3 protein. The data contain tens of thousands of distinct CDR3 sequences, roughly 5.4% of them seen just once; the ten biggest clones take up roughly 30%. The record originates from a study of early T cells in non-severe SARS-CoV-2 infection. The wider study: Sequencing used unsorted whole-blood bulk RNA, so chains lack pairing. General observations from the study: Comparison of clonotypes with VDJdb favored anti-spike CD8 responses while missing private and CD4 specificities.

The V gene's germline CDR1 is SGHAT and CDR2 FQNNGV. The V gene lost 6 bases and the J gene lost 1 base, with 3 bases spanning the gap. This CDR3 is built from 11 residues. The V and J genes are TRBV11-2 and TRBJ1-1; D is undetermined. The sequence was obtained from an adult who was a healthcare worker with PCR-confirmed SARS-CoV-2 infection or an uninfected control (not recorded which). What was sequenced was whole blood. CDR3 protein: CASRENTEAFF. The DNA for the CDR3 is TGTGCCAGCAGGGAGAACACTGAAGCTTTCTTT.